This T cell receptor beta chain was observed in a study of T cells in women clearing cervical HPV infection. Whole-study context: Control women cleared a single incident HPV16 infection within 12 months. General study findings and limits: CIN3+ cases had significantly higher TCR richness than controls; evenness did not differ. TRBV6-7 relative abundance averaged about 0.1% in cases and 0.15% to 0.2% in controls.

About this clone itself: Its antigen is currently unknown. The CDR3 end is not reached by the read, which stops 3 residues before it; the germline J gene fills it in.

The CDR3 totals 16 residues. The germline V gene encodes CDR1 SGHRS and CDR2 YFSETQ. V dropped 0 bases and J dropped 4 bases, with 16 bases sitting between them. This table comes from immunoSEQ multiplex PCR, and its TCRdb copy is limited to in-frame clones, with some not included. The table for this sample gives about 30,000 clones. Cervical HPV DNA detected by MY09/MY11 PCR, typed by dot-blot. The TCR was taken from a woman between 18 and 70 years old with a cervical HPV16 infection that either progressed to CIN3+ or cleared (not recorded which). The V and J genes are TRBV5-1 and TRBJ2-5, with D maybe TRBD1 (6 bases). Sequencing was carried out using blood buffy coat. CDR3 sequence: CASSLGGHTGSETQYF. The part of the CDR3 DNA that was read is TGCGCCAGCAGCTTGGGGGGACATACAGGGTCAGAGACC.